The 15 T cell receptor beta chains reported below all come from one sample, sequenced in a study of CD8+ T cells in alopecia areata. As the sequencing template, cDNA was produced by extracting RNA and reverse transcribing it. The data were produced by immunoSEQ multiplex PCR, yet TCRdb's version contains in-frame clones alone and is incomplete. The sample yields roughly 200,000 clones, almost 65% seen once. Sequencing used CD4+ T cells sorted from blood, obtained at week 0. The receptors here all came from a human donor with alopecia areata.

V gene TRBV14 combines with J gene TRBJ2-5, with D uncertain. Trimming removed 5 bases from V and 2 bases from J, with 9 bases in between. CDR1 and CDR2 (germline): SGHDN, FVKESK. The CDR3 has 13 residues. The CDR3 is CASSAVRQETQYF. CDR3 bases: TGTGCCAGCAGCGCTGTGAGACAAGAGACCCAGTACTTC.

This rearrangement joins TRBV7-8 to TRBJ2-5; D is possibly TRBD2 (5 bases). Deletions cut 3 bases from V and 5 bases from J, with 13 bases between. This CDR3 has 14 amino acids. Germline lookup yields CDR1 SGHVS and CDR2 FQNEAQ. The CDR3 region has the DNA TGTGCCAGCAGCTTGGAGAGCGGTCGGGAGACCCAGTACTTC. Translated: CASSLESGRETQYF.

The gene calls are TRBV30 and TRBJ2-2, with D maybe TRBD1 (6 bases). The CDR3 consists of 16 residues. Germline lookup yields CDR1 GTSNPN and CDR2 SVGIG (reference sequence). Trimming stripped 0 bases from V and 1 base from J, with 12 bases between. In nucleotides, the CDR3 is TGTGCCTGGAGTGTTCTTCAGACAGGGAACACCGGGGAGCTGTTTTTT. It is translated as CAWSVLQTGNTGELFF.

A few counts support this clone. The chain uses TRBV7-2 and TRBJ2-1; D is perhaps TRBD1 (7 bases). Trimming left V 5 bases short and J 6 bases short, with 11 bases between. CDR3 length equals 13 residues. Germline V gives CDR1 SGHTA, CDR2 FQGNSA. The chain's CDR3 is CASSLQGGNEQFF. The CDR3 nucleotides are TGTGCCAGCAGCCTTCAGGGGGGCAATGAGCAGTTCTTC.

This clone has a handful of counts. This chain uses TRBV29-1 with TRBJ1-6; D call uncertain. Between the trimmed V and J ends, which lost 6 bases and 8 bases, there was a span of 14 bases. The CDR3 runs 13 residues. Germline values: CDR1 SQVTM, CDR2 ANQGSEA. The CDR3 spells CSVGASRDSPLHF. The CDR3 DNA follows: TGCAGCGTCGGCGCCTCAAGAGATTCACCCCTCCACTTT.

The genes are TRBV5-1 and TRBJ2-6; D gene ambiguous. Germline V gene data show CDR1 as SGHRS and CDR2 as YFSETQ. V lost 0 bases to trimming and J lost 0 bases, with 10 bases between them. This CDR3 comprises 17 residues. Here the CDR3 reads CASSLGHASSGANVLTF. The DNA for the CDR3 is TGCGCCAGCAGCTTGGGACACGCGAGCTCTGGGGCCAACGTCCTGACTTTC.

This clone was recorded a few times. This CDR3 reads CASSLPQGKEAFF. Written as DNA, the CDR3 is TGTGCCAGCAGCTTGCCACAGGGTAAGGAAGCTTTCTTT. The chain uses TRBV5-4 and TRBJ1-1; weak D call: TRBD1 (6 bases). CDR1 is SGHNT and CDR2 is YYREEE in the germline V gene (reference sequence). Trimming stripped 1 base from V and 8 bases from J, with 12 bases between. This CDR3 region has 13 residues. The full variable domain, its missing parts supplied by reference TRBV5-4 and TRBJ1-1, is ETGVTQSPTHLIKTRGQQVTLRCSSQSGHNTVSWYQQALGQGPQFIFQYYREEENGRGNFPPRFSGLQFPNYSSELNVNALELDDSALYLCASSLPQGKEAFFGQGTRLTVV.

This clone has just one count. The chain has TRBV7-2 and TRBJ1-2, with D possibly TRBD1 on 5 matching bases. Trimming removed 1 base at V and 1 base at J, with 13 bases between. This CDR3 has 16 amino acids. CDR1 is SGHTA, CDR2 FQGNSA, per germline. CDR3 sequence (DNA): TGTGCCAGCAGCTTAGGCGGGGGGAGGATTAACTATGGCTACACCTTC. Translation: CASSLGGGRINYGYTF.

The CDR3 nucleotides read TGTGCCAGCAGCCGGGCGGGGGTTGAGCAGTTCTTC. Translating it yields CASSRAGVEQFF. V and J are TRBV14 and TRBJ2-1; 7 nucleotides line up with TRBD2. Germline V gene data show CDR1 as SGHDN and CDR2 as FVKESK. After removal of 4 bases from V and 9 bases from J, the junction contained 3 bases not matched to a gene. This CDR3 is 12 amino acids long.

This chain joins TRBV9 and TRBJ1-3; D is uncertain. Trimming removed 1 base from V and 4 bases from J, with 6 bases in between. From germline, CDR1 is SGDLS and CDR2 YYNGEE. The CDR3 extends over 13 amino acids. CDR3 coding DNA: TGTGCCAGCAGCGTAACAGAAGGAAACACCATATATTTT. Translated, it gives CASSVTEGNTIYF.

This clone was observed a few times. The rearrangement uses TRBV4-3 and TRBJ1-2, with 9 bases lining up with TRBD1. The CDR3 totals 17 residues. CDR1 LGHNA and CDR2 YSLEER come from the germline V gene. V trimming: 1 base; J trimming: 8 bases; junction bases outside the gene matches: 14. The CDR3 protein is CASSQGRFGTGFDGYTF. As DNA, the CDR3 is TGCGCCAGCAGCCAAGGGCGGTTTGGGACAGGGTTCGACGGCTACACCTTC.

This chain links TRBV6-5 with TRBJ2-7, with TRBD1 matching over 10 bases. The trim removed 6 bases at V and 4 bases at J, leaving 9 bases unmatched. Per the germline V gene, CDR1 is MNHEY and CDR2 is SVGAGI. CDR3 size: 15 residues. The CDR3 bases are TGTGCCAGCAGGGAAACGCGACAGGGGGCTTACGAGCAGTACTTC. It translates to CASRETRQGAYEQYF.

The CDR3 DNA follows: TGTGCCATCAGTGAGGCAGGGACTGAAGCTTTCTTT. It translates to CAISEAGTEAFF. The rearrangement links TRBV10-3 to TRBJ1-1; possibly TRBD1 for D (5 bases). V was shortened by 2 bases and J by 5 bases, with 6 bases between the two germline ends. The CDR3 spans 12 residues. Per the germline V gene, CDR1 is ENHRY and CDR2 is SYGVKD.

The chain employs TRBV30 and TRBJ1-2, with D uncertain. The germline gives CDR1 GTSNPN, CDR2 SVGIG (reference sequence). V shed 0 bases and J shed 5 bases, with 16 bases lying between them. The CDR3 contains 15 residues. The CDR3 bases are TGTGCCTGGAGTGTACACACTCTCCCTCGGTATGGCTACACCTTC. Residues: CAWSVHTLPRYGYTF.

This chain connects TRBV5-6 to TRBJ2-2; D is uncertain. The CDR3 has 13 residues. Germline V gives CDR1 SGHDT, CDR2 YYEEEE. Trimming removed 2 bases at V and 4 bases at J, with 6 bases between. This CDR3 reads CASSLGFTGELFF. Here the CDR3 DNA reads TGTGCCAGCAGCTTAGGGTTCACCGGGGAGCTGTTTTTT.